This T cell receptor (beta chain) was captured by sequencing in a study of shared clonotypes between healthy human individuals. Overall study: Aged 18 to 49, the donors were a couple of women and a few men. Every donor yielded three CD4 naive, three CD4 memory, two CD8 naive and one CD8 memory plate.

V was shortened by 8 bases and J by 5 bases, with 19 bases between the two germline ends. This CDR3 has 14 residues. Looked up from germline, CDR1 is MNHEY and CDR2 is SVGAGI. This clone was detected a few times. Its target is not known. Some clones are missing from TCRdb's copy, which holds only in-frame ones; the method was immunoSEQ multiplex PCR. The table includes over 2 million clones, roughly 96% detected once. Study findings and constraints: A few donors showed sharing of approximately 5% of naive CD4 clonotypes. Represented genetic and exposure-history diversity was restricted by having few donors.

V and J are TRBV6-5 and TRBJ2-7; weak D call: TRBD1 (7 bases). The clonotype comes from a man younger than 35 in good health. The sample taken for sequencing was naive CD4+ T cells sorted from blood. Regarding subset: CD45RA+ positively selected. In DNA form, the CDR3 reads TGTGCCAGCTCAAAAGGGGGCGCGGGGCACGAGCAGTACTTC. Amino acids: CASSKGGAGHEQYF.